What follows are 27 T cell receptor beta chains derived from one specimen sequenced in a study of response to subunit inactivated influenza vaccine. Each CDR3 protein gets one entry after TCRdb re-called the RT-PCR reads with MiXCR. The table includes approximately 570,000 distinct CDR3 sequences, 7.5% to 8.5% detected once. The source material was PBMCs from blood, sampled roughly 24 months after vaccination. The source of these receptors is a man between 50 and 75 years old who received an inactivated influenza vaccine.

The CDR3 coding sequence is TGTGCCAGCAGCTTATTTTTTTCGGGGAGGGATCAGCCCCAGCATTTT. Translating gives CASSLFFSGRDQPQHF. The chain couples TRBV7-8 to TRBJ1-5, with D unclear. With 2 bases removed from V and 5 bases from J, the gap between germline ends came to 16 bases. Germline V gene sequence: CDR1 SGHVS, CDR2 FQNEAQ. CDR3 length: 16 residues.

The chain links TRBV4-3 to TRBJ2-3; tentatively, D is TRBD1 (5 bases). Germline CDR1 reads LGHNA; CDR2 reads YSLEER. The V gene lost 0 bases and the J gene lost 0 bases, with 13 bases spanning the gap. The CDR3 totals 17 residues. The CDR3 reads CASSQDQGSTSTDTQYF. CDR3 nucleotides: TGCGCCAGCAGCCAAGATCAGGGATCCACTAGCACAGATACGCAGTATTTT.

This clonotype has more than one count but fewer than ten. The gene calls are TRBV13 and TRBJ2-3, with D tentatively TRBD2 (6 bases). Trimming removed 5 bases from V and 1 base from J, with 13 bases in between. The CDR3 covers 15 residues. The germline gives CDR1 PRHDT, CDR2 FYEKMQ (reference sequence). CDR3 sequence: CASSPRGGGTDTQYF. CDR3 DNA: TGTGCCAGCAGCCCCCGGGGAGGTGGCACAGATACGCAGTATTTT.

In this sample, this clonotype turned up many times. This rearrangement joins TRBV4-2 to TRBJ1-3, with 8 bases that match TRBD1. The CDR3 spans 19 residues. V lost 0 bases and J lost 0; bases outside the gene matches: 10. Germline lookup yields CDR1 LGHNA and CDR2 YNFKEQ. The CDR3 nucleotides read TGTGCCAGCAGCCAAGAACAGGGGGATCCGTCAAGCTCTGGAAACACCATATATTTT. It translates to CASSQEQGDPSSSGNTIYF.

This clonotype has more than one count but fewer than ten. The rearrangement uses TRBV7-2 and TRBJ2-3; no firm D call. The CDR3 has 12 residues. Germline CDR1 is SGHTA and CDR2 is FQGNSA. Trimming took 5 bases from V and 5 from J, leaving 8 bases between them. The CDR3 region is CASSPVIDTQYF. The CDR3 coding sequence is TGTGCCAGCAGCCCTGTGATAGATACGCAGTATTTT.

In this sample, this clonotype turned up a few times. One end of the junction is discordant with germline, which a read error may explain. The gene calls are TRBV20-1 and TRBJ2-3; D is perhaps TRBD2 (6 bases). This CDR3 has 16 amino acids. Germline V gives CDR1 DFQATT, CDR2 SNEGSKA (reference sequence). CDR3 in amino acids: CCARDRERSSTDTQYF. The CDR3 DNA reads TGCTGTGCTAGAGATCGGGAGCGGAGTAGCACAGATACGCAGTATTTT.

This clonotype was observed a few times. The CDR3 sequence is CASSTRTGPYEQYF. The CDR3 bases are TGTGCCAGCAGTACCCGGACAGGACCCTACGAGCAGTACTTC. The V gene is TRBV6-1, the J gene TRBJ2-7, with 7 bases identical to TRBD1. Germline V gives CDR1 MNHNS, CDR2 SASEGT. This CDR3 region has 14 residues. The J segment lost 2 bases and the V segment lost 5 bases, leaving 6 bases of the junction unmatched.

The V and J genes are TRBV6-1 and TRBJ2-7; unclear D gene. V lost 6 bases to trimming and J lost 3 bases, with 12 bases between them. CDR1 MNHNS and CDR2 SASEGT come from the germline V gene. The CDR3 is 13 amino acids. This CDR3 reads CASSRSWGYEQYF. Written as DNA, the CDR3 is TGTGCCAGCAGCCGCAGTTGGGGCTACGAGCAGTACTTC.

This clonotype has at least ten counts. The CDR3 DNA sequence: TGTGCCAGCAGCCAAGCGGGGGATACGCAGTATTTT. This codes for CASSQAGDTQYF. The chain carries TRBV3-1 and TRBJ2-3; maybe TRBD2 (5 bases). Germline-derived CDR1 and CDR2 are LGHDT and YNNKEL (reference sequence). V lost 1 base and J 6 bases, leaving 5 bases between the germline ends. This CDR3 region has 12 residues.

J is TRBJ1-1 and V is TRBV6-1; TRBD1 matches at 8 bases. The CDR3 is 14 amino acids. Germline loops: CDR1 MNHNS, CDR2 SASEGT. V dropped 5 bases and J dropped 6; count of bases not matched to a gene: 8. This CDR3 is CASSPGGKGAEAFF. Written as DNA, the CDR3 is TGTGCCAGCAGTCCAGGGGGCAAGGGGGCTGAAGCTTTCTTT.

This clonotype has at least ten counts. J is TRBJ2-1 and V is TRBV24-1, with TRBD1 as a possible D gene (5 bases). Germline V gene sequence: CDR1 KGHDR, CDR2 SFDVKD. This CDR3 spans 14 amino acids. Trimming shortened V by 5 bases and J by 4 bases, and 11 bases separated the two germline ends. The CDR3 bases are TGTGCCACCAGTGTAGACAGCAATTACAATGAGCAGTTCTTC. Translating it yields CATSVDSNYNEQFF.

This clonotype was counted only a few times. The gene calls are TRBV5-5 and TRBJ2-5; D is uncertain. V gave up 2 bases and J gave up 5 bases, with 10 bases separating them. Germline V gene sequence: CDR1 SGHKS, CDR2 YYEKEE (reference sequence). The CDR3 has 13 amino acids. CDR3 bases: TGTGCCAGCAGCTTAATCAGACGGGAGACCCAGTACTTC. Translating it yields CASSLIRRETQYF.

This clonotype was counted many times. The CDR3 loop reads CSARRGEREGIGELFF. The CDR3 DNA sequence: TGCAGTGCTAGACGCGGGGAGCGGGAGGGGATCGGGGAGCTGTTTTTT. The rearrangement uses TRBV20-1 and TRBJ2-2; TRBD2 matches 10 bases. The CDR3 extends over 16 amino acids. Germline V gene lookup returns CDR1 DFQATT and CDR2 SNEGSKA (reference sequence). The V segment lost 2 bases and the J segment 7 bases; nucleotides outside the gene matches: 10.

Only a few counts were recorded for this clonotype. The CDR3 reads CASSDRGPGYTF. CDR3 DNA sequence: TGCGCCAGCAGTGACCGGGGGCCTGGCTACACCTTC. The chain employs TRBV10-2 and TRBJ1-2, with a possible D match to TRBD1 (6 bases). The length of the CDR3 is 12 residues. CDR1 WSHSY and CDR2 SAAADI come from the germline V gene. Trimming took off 3 bases at V and 7 bases at J, with 9 bases between the two ends.

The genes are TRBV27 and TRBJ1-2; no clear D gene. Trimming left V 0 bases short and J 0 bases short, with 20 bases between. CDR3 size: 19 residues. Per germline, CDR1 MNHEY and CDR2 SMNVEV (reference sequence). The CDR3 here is CASSLSPRKAGAANYGYTF. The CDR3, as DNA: TGTGCCAGCAGTTTATCTCCCCGGAAGGCAGGTGCAGCTAACTATGGCTACACCTTC.

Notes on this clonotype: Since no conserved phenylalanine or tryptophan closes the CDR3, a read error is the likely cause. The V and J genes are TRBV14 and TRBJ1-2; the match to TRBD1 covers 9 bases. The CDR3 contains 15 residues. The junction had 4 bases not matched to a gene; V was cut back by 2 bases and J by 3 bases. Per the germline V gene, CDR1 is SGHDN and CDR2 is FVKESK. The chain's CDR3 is CASSQPGQGDYGYTV. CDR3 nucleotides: TGTGCCAGCAGCCAACCGGGACAGGGTGACTATGGCTACACCGTC.

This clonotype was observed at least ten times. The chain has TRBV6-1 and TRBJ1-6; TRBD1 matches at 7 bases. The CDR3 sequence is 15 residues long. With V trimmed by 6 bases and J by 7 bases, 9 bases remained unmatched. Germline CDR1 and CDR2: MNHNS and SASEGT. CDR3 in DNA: TGTGCCAGCAGCCGAGACAGGGCCAGAAATTCACCCCTCCACTTT. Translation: CASSRDRARNSPLHF.

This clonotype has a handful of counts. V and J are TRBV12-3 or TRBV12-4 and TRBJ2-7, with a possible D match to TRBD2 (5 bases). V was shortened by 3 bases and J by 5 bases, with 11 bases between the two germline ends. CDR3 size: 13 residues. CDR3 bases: TGTGCCAGCAGTTTGCTTAGCGTAAACGAGCAGTACTTC. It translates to CASSLLSVNEQYF.

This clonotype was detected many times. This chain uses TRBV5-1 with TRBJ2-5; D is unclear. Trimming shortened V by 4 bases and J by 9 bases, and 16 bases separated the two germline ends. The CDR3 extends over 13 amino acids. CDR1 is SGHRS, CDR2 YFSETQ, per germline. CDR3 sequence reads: CASSMDPTRAQYF. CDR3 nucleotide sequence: TGCGCCAGCAGCATGGACCCTACCCGGGCCCAGTACTTC.

Here the CDR3 reads CASRRDMGSYEQYF. The CDR3 DNA reads as TGTGCCAGCAGACGGGACATGGGGAGCTACGAGCAGTACTTC. The chain couples TRBV12-3 or TRBV12-4 to TRBJ2-7; a weak D match, TRBD1 (6 bases). The CDR3 is 14 amino acids. The germline V and J ends were trimmed by 6 bases and 3 bases, with 15 bases remaining between them.

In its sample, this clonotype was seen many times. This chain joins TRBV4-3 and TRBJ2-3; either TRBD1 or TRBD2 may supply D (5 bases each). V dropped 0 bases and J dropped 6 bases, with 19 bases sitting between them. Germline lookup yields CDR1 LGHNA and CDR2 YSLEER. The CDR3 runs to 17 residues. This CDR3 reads CASSQDMERMGTDTQYF. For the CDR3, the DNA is TGCGCCAGCAGCCAAGATATGGAGCGAATGGGGACGGATACGCAGTATTTT.

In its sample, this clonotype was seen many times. In nucleotides, the CDR3 is TGCAGTGCTAGAACCGGGACCCCGGAAAAACTGTTTTTT. Translating gives CSARTGTPEKLFF. The chain couples TRBV20-1 to TRBJ1-4; tentative D call: TRBD1 (5 bases). In germline, CDR1 is DFQATT, CDR2 SNEGSKA (reference sequence). V was pared by 2 bases and J by 8 bases, with 12 bases between. The CDR3 has 13 amino acids.

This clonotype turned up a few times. CDR3 region: CAISESGAGAGNQPQHF. The CDR3, as DNA: TGTGCCATCAGTGAATCCGGGGCAGGGGCTGGCAATCAGCCCCAGCATTTT. This rearrangement joins TRBV10-3 to TRBJ1-5; D may be TRBD1 (6 bases). The germline V gene has CDR1 ENHRY and CDR2 SYGVKD. The V and J ends lost 3 bases and 2 bases respectively, with 17 bases between them. CDR3 length: 17 residues.

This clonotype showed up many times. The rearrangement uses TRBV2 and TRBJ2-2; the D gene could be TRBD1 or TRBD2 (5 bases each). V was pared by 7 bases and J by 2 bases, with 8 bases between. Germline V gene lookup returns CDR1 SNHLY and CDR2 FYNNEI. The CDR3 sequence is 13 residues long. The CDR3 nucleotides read TGTGCCAGCATGGGGGTCAACACCGGGGAGCTGTTTTTT. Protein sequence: CASMGVNTGELFF. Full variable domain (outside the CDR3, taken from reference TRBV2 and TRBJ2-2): EPEVTQTPSHQVTQMGQEVILRCVPISNHLYFYWYRQILGQKVEFLVSFYNNEISEKSEIFDDQFSVERPDGSNFTLKIRSTKLEDSAMYFCASMGVNTGELFFGEGSRLTVL.

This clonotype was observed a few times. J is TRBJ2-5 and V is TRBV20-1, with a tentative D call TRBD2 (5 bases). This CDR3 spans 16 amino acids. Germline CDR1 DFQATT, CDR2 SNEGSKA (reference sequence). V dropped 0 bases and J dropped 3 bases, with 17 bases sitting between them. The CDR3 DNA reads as TGCAGTGCTAGAGATCGGCTAGCTCTCAGGAAAGAGACCCAGTACTTC. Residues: CSARDRLALRKETQYF.

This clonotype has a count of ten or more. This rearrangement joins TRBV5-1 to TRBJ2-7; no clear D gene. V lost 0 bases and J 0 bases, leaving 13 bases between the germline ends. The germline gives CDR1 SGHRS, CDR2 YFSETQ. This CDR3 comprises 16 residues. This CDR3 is CASSLEAAASSYEQYF. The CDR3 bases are TGCGCCAGCAGCTTGGAGGCGGCCGCGAGCTCCTACGAGCAGTACTTC.

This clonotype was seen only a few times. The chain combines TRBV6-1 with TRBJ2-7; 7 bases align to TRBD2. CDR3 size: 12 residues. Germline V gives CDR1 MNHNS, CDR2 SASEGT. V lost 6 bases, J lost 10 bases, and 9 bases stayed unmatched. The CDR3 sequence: CASSHGAGVQYF. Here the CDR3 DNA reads TGTGCCAGCAGCCATGGGGCGGGAGTACAGTACTTC.